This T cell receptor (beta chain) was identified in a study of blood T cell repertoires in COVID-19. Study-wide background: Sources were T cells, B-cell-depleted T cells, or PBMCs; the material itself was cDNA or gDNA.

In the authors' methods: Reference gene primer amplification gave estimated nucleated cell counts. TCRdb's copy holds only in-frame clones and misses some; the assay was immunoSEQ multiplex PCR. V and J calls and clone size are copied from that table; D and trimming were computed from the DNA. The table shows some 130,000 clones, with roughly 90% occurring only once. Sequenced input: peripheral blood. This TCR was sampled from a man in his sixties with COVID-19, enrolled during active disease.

DNA of the CDR3: TGTGCCTGGAGTGCGGGGGGGCCAGAGACCCAGTACTTC. The encoded protein is CAWSAGGPETQYF. The chain has TRBV30 and TRBJ2-5; 8 nucleotides align to TRBD2. Germline trimming cut 1 base from V and 4 bases from J; bases unmatched to any gene: 2. Germline V gene lookup returns CDR1 GTSNPN and CDR2 SVGIG (reference sequence). This CDR3 has 13 residues.